This T cell receptor beta chain originates from a study of OX40 agonist ivuxolimab in advanced cancers. The overall study: Averaging about 60 years in age, with a range of about 23 to 79, the cohort was 65% to 90% male. A history of anti-PD-1, anti-PD-L1 or anti-CTLA-4 therapy was acceptable, and more than 30% had some. Study-wide results and caveats: Also present in some nonresponders was a low level of normalized T-cell clonal expansion.

Peripheral blood came from all dose cohorts at three timepoints. Regarding this clone: Its specificity is unknown.

The repertoire was sequenced with immunoSEQ multiplex PCR; TCRdb's copy has only in-frame clones and lacks some. The data show 80,000 to 95,000 clones, with around nine tenths seen just once and more than 0.6% held by the top ten. The CDR3 totals 13 residues. The V gene lost 9 bases and the J gene lost 1 base, with 10 bases spanning the gap. The V gene's germline CDR1 is LNHDA and CDR2 SQIVND (reference sequence). This TCR came from an adult with an advanced solid tumor such as melanoma, head and neck, liver or kidney cancer. The specimen was CD4+ or CD8+ T cells sorted from blood, collected in a trial of the OX40 agonist ivuxolimab. The gene calls are TRBV19 and TRBJ1-5; TRBD1 might be the D (5 bases). The CDR3 loop reads CASRDGSNQPQHF. CDR3 bases: TGTGCCAGCCGGGACGGAAGCAATCAGCCCCAGCATTTT.